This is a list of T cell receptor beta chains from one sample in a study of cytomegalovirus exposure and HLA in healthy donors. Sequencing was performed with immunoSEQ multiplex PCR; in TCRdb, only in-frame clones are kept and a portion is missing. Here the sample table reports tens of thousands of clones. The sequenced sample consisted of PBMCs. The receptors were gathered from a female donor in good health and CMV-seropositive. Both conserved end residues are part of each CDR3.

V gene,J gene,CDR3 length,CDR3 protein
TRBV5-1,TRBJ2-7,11,CASSLADEQYF
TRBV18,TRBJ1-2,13,CASSSGSNYGYTF
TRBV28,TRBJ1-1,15,CASSFRRGGNTEAFF
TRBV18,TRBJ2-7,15,CASSQGRTKLSEQYF
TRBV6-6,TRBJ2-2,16,CASSPPGQGYTGELFF
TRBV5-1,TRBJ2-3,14,CASSFPSGRDTQYF
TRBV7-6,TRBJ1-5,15,CASSLAAGRNQPQHF
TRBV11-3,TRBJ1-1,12,CASSYGNTEAFF
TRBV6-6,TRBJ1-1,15,CASSYAQGLNTEAFF
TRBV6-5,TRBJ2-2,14,CAAYGTHGSGELFF
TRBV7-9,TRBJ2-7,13,CASSFGGDYEQYF
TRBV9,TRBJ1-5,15,CASSGADSQNQPQHF
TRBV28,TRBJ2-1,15,CASSLTTGTYNEQFF
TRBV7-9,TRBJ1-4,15,CASSQGQATGAKLFF
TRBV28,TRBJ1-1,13,CASSRQGRTEAFF
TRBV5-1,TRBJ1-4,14,CASSLGGRNEKLFF
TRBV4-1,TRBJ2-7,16,CASSQPGQGTSYEQYF
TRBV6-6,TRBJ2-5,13,CAIKGQGLETQYF
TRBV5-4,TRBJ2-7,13,CASSLVERGEQYF
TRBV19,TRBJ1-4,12,CASSTGQGGLFF
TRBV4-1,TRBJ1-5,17,CASSQDSRGQGHQPQHF
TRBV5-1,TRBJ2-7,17,CASSLAPTGGMSYEQYF
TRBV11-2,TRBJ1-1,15,CASSPTGEGNTEAFF
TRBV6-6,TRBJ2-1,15,CASSYSESSDNEQFF
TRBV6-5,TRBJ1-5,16,CASSYSGTGGNQPQHF